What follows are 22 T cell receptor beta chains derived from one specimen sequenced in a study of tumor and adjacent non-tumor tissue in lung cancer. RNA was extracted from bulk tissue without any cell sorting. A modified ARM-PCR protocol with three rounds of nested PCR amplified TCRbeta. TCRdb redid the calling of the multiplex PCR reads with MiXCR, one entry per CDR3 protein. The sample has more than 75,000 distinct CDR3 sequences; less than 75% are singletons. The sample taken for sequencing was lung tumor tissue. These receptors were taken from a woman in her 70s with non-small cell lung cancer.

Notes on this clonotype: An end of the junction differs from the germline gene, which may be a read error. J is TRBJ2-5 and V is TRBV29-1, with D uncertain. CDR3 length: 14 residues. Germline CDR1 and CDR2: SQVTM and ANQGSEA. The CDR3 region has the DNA TGCGGCGTTGAAGATCTGACACACCAAGAGACCCAGTACTTC. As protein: CGVEDLTHQETQYF.

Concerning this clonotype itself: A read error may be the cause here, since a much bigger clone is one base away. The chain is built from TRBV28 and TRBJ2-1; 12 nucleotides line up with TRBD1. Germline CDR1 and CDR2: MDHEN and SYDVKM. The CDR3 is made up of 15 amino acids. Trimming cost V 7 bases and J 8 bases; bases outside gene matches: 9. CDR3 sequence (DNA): TGTGCCAGCAACCGACCCGGGACAGGGGGCGATGAGCAGTTCTTC. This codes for CASNRPGTGGDEQFF.

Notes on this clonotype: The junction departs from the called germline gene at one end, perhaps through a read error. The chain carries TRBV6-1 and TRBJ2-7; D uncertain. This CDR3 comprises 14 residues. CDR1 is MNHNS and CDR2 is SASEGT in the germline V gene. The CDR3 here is CASSVDTGTYEEYF. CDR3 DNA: TGTGCCAGCAGCGTCGACACTGGTACCTACGAGGAGTACTTC.

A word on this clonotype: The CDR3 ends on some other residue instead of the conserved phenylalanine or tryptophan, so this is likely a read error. The CDR3 bases are TGCGCCAGCAGCGACACAATAATCACTGATGCTTTCCTT. Its protein product is CASSDTIITDAFL. The rearrangement joins TRBV5-1 to TRBJ1-1; D call uncertain. Germline loops: CDR1 SGHRS, CDR2 YFSETQ. CDR3 length equals 13 residues.

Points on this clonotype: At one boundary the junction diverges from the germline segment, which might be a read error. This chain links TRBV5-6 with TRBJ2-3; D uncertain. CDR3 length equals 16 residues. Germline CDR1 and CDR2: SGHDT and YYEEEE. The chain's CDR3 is CASNPTDGPSTDTQYF. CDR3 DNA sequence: TGTGCCAGCAATCCGACTGACGGACCGAGCACGGATACGCAGTATTTT.

The CDR3 region is CAWSIGASGGGTDTQYF. The CDR3, as DNA: TGTGCCTGGAGCATAGGGGCTAGCGGAGGAGGAACAGATACGCAGTATTTT. The rearrangement joins TRBV30 to TRBJ2-3; 7 nucleotides align to TRBD2. J gave up 3 bases and V 3 bases, and 15 bases lay outside the gene matches. Germline CDR1 reads GTSNPN; CDR2 reads SVGIG (reference sequence). The CDR3 length is 17 residues.

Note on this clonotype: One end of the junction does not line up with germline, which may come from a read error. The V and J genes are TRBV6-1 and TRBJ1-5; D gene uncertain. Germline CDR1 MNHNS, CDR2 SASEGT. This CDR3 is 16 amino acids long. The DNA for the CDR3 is TGTGCCAGCAGTGAACCGACATCGTATAGCAATCAGCCCCAACATTTT. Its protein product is CASSEPTSYSNQPQHF.

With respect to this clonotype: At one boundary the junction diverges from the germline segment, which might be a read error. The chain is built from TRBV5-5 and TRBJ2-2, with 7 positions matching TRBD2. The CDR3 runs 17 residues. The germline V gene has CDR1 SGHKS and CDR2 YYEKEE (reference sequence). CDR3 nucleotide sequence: TGTGCCAGCGGTCTTGGGACCCTAGTAGCGGGCACCGGGGAGCTATTTTTT. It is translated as CASGLGTLVAGTGELFF.

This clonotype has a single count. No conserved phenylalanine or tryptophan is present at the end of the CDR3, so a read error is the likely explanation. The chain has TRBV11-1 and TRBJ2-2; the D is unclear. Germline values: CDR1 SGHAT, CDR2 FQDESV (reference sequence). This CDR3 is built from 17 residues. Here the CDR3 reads CACSTHQSTSNTGELFS. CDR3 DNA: TGTGCCTGCAGCACCCATCAATCGACATCGAACACCGGGGAGCTGTTTTCT.

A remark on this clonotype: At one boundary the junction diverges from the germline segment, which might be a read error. CDR3 amino acids: CASSPETNYGYTF. The CDR3 region has the DNA TGTGCCAGCAGCCCGGAAACAAACTATGGTTACACCTTC. The chain employs TRBV7-9 and TRBJ1-2; D is ambiguous. Germline V gene lookup returns CDR1 SEHNR and CDR2 FQNEAQ (reference sequence). This CDR3 comprises 13 residues. Combining the CDR3 with reference TRBV7-9 and TRBJ1-2 gives the whole variable domain DTGVSQNPRHKITKRGQNVTFRCDPISEHNRLYWYRQTLGQGPEFLTYFQNEAQLEKSRLLSDRFSAERPKGSFSTLEIQRTEQGDSAMYLCASSPETNYGYTFGSGTRLTVV.

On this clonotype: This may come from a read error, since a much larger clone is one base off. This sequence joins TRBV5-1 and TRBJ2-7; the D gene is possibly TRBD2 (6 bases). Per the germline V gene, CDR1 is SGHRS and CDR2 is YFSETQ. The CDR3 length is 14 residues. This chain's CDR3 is CVSSSGSGSYEQYF. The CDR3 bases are TGCGTCAGCAGCTCGGGTAGCGGCTCCTACGAGCAGTACTTC.

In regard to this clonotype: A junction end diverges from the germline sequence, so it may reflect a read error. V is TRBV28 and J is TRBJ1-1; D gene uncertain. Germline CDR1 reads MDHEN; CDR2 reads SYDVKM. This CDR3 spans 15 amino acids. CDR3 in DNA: TGTGCCAGCAGTTTAAACCCTCCAATAAACACTGAGGCTTTCTTT. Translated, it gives CASSLNPPINTEAFF. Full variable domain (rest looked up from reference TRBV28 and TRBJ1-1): DVKVTQSSRYLVKRTGEKVFLECVQDMDHENMFWYRQDPGLGLRLIYFSYDVKMKEKGDIPEGYSVSREKKERFSLILESASTNQTSMYLCASSLNPPINTEAFFGQGTRLTVV.

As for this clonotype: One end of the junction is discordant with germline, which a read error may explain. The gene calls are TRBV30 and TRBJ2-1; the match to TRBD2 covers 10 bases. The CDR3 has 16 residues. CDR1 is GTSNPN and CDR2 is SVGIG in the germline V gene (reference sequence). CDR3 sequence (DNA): TGTGCCTGGGGTGTAGACCCAGCGGGAGGGCCGGGAGAGCAGTTCTTC. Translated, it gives CAWGVDPAGGPGEQFF. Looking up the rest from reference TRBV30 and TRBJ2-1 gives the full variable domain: SQTIHQWPATLVQPVGSPLSLECTVEGTSNPNLYWYRQAAGRGLQLLFYSVGIGQISSEVPQNLSASRPQDRQFILSSKKLLLSDSGFYLCAWGVDPAGGPGEQFFGPGTRLTVL.

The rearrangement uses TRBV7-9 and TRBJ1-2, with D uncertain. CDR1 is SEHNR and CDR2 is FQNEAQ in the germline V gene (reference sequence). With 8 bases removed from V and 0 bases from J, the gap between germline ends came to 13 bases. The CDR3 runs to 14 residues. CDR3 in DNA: TGTGCCAGCCTACGATTGGGAGCTAACTATGGCTACACCTTC. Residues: CASLRLGANYGYTF.

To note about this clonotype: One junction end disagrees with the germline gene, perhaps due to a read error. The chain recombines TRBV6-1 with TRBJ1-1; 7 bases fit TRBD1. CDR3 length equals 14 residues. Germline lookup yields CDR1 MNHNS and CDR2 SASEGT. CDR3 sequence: CTSSELQGTTEAVF. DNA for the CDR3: TGTACCAGCAGTGAATTACAGGGGACCACTGAAGCTGTCTTT.

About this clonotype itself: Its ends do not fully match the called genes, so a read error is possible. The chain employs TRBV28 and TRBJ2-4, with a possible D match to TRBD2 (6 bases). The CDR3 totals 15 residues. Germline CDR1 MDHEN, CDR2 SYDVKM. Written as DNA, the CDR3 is TGTGCCAGCTCGAATCCGGGAGAAGGGGTAAACATTCAGAACTTC. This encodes CASSNPGEGVNIQNF.

The chain's CDR3 is CASRHIADSQETQYF. The CDR3 nucleotides read TGTGCCAGCAGACATATCGCCGACAGCCAAGAGACCCAGTACTTC. The chain carries TRBV7-9 and TRBJ2-5, with a possible D match to TRBD1 (5 bases). The CDR3 has 15 residues. With 6 bases removed from V and 1 base from J, the gap between germline ends came to 15 bases. Germline V gene lookup returns CDR1 SEHNR and CDR2 FQNEAQ (reference sequence).

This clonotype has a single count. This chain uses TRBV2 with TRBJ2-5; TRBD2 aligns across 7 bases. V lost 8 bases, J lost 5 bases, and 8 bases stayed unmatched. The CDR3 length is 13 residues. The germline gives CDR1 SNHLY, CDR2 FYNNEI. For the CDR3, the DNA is TGTGCCAGCCAGCGGGATGGCACCGAGACCCAGTACTTC. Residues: CASQRDGTETQYF.

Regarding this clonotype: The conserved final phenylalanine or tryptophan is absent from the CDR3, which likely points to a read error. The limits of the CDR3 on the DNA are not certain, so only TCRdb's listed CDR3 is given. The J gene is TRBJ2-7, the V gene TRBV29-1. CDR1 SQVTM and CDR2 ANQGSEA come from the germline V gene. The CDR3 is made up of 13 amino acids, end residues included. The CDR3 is CSVALARSYEQYS.

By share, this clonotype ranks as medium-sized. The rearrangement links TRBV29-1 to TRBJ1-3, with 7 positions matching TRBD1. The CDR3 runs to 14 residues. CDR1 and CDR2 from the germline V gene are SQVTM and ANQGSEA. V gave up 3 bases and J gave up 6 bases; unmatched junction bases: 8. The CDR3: CSVEAIGTVNTIYF. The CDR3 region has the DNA TGCAGCGTTGAGGCAATCGGGACAGTAAACACCATATATTTT.

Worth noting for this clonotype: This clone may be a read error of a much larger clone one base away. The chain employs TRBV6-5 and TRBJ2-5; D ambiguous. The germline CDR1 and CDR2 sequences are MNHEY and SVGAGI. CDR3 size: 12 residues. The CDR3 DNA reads TGTGCCGGCGGCCCCGTACAAGAGACCCGGTACTTC. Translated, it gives CAGGPVQETRYF.

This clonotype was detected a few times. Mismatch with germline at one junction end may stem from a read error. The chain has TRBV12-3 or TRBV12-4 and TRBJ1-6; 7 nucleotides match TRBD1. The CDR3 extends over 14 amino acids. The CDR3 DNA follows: TGTGCCAACAGTTTAGAGGGGGCAGGTTCGCCCCTCCACTTT. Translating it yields CANSLEGAGSPLHF.